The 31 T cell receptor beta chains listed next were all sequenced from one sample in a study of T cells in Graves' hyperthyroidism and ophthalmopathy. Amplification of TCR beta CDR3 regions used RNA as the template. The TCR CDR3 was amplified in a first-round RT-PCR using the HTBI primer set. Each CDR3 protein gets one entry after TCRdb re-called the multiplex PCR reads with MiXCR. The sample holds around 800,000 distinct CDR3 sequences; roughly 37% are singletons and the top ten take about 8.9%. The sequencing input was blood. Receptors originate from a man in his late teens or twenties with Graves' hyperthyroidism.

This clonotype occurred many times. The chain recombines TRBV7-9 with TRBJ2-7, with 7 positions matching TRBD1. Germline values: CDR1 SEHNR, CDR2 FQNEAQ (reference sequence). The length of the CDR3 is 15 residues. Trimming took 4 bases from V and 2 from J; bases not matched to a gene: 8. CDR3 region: CASSSTGMKAYEQYF. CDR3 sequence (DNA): TGTGCCAGCAGCTCGACAGGGATGAAAGCCTACGAGCAGTACTTC.

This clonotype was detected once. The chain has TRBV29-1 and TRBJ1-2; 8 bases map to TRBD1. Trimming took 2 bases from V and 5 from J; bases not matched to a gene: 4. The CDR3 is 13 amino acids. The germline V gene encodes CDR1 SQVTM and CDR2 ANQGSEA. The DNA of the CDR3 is TGCAGCGTTGAAAGGTGGACAGGGTATGGCTACACCTTC. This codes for CSVERWTGYGYTF.

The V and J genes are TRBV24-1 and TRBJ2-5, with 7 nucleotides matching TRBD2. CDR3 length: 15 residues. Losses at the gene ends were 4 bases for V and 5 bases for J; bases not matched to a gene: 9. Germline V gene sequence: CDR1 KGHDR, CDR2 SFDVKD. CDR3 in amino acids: CATSESLGGRETQYF. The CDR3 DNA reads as TGTGCCACCAGTGAAAGTTTGGGAGGGAGGGAGACCCAGTACTTC.

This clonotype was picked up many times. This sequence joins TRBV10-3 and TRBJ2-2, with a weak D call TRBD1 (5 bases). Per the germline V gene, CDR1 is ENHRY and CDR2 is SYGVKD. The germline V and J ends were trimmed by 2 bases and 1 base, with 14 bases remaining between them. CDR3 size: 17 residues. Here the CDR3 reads CAISEGGAALNTGELFF. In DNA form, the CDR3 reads TGTGCCATCAGTGAGGGTGGGGCGGCCCTGAACACCGGGGAGCTGTTTTTT.

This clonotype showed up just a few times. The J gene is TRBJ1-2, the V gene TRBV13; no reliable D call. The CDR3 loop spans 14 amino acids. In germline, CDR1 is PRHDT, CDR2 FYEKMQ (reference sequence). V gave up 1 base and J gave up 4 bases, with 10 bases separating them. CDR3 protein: CASSLVITSYGYTF. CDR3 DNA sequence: TGTGCCAGCAGCTTAGTCATCACCTCCTATGGCTACACCTTC.

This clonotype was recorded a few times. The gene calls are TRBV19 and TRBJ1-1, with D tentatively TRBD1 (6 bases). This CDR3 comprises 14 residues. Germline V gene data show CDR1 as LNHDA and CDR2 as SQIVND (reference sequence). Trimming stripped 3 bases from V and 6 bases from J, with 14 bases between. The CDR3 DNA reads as TGTGCCAGTAGTATGTACGTGGACAGCCCTGAAGCTTTCTTT. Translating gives CASSMYVDSPEAFF. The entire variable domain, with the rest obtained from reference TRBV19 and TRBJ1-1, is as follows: DGGITQSPKYLFRKEGQNVTLSCEQNLNHDAMYWYRQDPGQGLRLIYYSQIVNDFQKGDIAEGYSVSREKKESFPLTVTSAQKNPTAFYLCASSMYVDSPEAFFGQGTRLTVV.

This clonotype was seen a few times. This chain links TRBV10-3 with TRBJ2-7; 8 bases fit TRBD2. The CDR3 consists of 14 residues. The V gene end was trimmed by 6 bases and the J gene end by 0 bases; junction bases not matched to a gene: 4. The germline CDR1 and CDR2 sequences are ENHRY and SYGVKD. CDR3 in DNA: TGTGCCATCAGGCAGGGGACTAGCTCCTACGAGCAGTACTTC. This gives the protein CAIRQGTSSYEQYF.

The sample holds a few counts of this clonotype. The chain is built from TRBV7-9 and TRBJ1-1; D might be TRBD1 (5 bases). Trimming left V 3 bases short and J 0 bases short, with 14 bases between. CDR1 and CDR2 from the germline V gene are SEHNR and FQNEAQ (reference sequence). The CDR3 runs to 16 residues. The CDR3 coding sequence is TGTGCCAGCAGCTTGGAGTGGGGCGGGGTGAACACTGAAGCTTTCTTT. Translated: CASSLEWGGVNTEAFF. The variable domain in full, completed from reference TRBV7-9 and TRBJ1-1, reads DTGVSQNPRHKITKRGQNVTFRCDPISEHNRLYWYRQTLGQGPEFLTYFQNEAQLEKSRLLSDRFSAERPKGSFSTLEIQRTEQGDSAMYLCASSLEWGGVNTEAFFGQGTRLTVV.

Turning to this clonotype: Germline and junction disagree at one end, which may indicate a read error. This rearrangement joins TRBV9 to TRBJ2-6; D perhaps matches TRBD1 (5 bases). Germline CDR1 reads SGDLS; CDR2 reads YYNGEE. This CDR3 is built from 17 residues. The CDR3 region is CASSLLTGNSGANVPTF. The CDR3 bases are TGTGCCAGCAGCTTACTAACAGGAAATTCTGGGGCCAACGTCCCGACTTTC.

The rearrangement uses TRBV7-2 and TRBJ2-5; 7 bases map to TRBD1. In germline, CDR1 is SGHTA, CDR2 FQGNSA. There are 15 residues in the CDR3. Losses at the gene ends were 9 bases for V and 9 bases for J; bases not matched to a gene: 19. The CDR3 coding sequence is TGTGCCAGTAGTGGGGGACAGTCGATAAGGAAGGCCCAGTACTTC. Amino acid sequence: CASSGGQSIRKAQYF.

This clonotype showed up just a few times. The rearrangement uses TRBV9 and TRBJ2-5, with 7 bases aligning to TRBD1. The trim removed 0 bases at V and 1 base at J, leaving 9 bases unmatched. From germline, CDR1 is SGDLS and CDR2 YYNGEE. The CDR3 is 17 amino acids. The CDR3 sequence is CASSVAPWGQTQETQYF. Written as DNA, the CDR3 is TGTGCCAGCAGCGTAGCCCCCTGGGGACAGACCCAAGAGACCCAGTACTTC.

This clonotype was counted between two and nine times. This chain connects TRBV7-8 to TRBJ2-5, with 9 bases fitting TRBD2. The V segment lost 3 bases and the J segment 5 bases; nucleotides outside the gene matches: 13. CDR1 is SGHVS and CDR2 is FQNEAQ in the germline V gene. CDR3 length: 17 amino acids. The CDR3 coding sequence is TGTGCCAGCAGCTTCGGTGTGACTAGCGGTCGCGGGGAGACCCAGTACTTC. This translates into CASSFGVTSGRGETQYF.

The CDR3 protein is CASSFGGADEQYF. CDR3 DNA sequence: TGTGCCAGCAGCTTTGGGGGGGCGGATGAGCAGTACTTC. The chain is built from TRBV13 and TRBJ2-7, with a possible D match to TRBD2 (7 bases). Germline values: CDR1 PRHDT, CDR2 FYEKMQ (reference sequence). Trimming removed 3 bases at V and 7 bases at J, with 13 bases between. The CDR3 is made up of 13 amino acids. The entire variable domain, with the rest obtained from reference TRBV13 and TRBJ2-7, is as follows: AAGVIQSPRHLIKEKRETATLKCYPIPRHDTVYWYQQGPGQDPQFLISFYEKMQSDKGSIPDRFSAQQFSDYHSELNMSSLELGDSALYFCASSFGGADEQYFGPGTRLTVT.

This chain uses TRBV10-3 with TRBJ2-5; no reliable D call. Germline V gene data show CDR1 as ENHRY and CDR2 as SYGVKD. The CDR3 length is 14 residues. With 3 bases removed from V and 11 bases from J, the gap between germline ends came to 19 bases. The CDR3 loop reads CAISESLGDLTQYF. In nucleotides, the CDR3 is TGTGCCATCAGTGAATCCTTAGGAGACCTGACGCAGTACTTC.

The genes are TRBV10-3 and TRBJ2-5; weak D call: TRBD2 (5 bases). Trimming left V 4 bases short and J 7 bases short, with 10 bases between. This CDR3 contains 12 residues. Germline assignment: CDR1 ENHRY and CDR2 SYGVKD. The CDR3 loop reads CAISVGEGTQYF. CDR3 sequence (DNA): TGTGCCATCAGTGTCGGCGAGGGGACCCAGTACTTC.

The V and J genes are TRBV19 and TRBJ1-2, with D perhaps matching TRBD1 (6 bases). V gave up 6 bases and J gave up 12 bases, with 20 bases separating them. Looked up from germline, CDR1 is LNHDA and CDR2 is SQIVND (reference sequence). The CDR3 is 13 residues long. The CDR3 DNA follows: TGTGCCAGTAGGTACAGCGGGGGGCCCGGACACACCTTC. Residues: CASRYSGGPGHTF. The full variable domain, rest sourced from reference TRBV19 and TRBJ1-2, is DGGITQSPKYLFRKEGQNVTLSCEQNLNHDAMYWYRQDPGQGLRLIYYSQIVNDFQKGDIAEGYSVSREKKESFPLTVTSAQKNPTAFYLCASRYSGGPGHTFGSGTRLTVV.

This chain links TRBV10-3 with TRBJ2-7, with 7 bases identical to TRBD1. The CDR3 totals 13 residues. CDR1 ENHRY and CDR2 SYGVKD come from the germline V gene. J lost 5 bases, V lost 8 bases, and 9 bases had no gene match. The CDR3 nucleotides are TGTGCCATCGAGGGGCAGGGGGACAACGAGCAGTACTTC. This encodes CAIEGQGDNEQYF.

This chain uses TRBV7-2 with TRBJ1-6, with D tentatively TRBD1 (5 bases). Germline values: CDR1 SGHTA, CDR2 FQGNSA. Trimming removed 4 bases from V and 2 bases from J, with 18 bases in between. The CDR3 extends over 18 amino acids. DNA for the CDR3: TGTGCCAGCAGCTCCGTAGAACCGGGACTCCCCTATAATTCACCCCTCCACTTT. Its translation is CASSSVEPGLPYNSPLHF.

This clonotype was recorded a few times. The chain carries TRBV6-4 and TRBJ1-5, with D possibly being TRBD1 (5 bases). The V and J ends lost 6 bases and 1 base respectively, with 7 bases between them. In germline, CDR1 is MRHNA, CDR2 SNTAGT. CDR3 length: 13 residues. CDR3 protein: CASRDRSNQPQHF. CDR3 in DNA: TGTGCCAGCAGAGACAGAAGCAATCAGCCCCAGCATTTT.

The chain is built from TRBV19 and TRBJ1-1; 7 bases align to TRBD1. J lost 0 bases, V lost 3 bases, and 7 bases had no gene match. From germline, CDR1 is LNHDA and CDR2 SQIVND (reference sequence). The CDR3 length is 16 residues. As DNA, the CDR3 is TGTGCCAGTAGTATGGGAAGGGGGCGAGTGAACACTGAAGCTTTCTTT. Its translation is CASSMGRGRVNTEAFF.

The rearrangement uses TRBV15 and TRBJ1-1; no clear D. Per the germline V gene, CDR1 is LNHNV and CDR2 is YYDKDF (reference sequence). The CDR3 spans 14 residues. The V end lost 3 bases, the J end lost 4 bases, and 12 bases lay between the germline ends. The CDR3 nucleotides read TGTGCCACCAGCAGTCCGGGCCGGGGCACTGAAGCTTTCTTT. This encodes CATSSPGRGTEAFF.

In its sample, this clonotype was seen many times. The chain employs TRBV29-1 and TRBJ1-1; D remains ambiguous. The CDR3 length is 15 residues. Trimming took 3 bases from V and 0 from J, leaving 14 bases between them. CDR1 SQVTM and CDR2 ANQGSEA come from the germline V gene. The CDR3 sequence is CSVDSGRTLNTEAFF. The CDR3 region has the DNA TGCAGCGTTGATAGTGGTAGGACGCTGAACACTGAAGCTTTCTTT.

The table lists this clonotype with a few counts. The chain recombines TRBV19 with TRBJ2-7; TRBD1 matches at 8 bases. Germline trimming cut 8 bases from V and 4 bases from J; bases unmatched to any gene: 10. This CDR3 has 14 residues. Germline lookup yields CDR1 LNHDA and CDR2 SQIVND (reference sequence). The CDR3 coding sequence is TGTGCCAGTTCGATGACAGGGGTTCCTTACGAGCAGTACTTC. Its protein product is CASSMTGVPYEQYF.

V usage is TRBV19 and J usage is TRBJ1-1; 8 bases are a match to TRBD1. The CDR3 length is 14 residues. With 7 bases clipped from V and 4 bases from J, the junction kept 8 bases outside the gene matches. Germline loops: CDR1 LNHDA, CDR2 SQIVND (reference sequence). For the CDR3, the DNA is TGTGCCAGTAAACCCCGACAGGGGTGCACTGAAGCTTTCTTT. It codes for CASKPRQGCTEAFF.

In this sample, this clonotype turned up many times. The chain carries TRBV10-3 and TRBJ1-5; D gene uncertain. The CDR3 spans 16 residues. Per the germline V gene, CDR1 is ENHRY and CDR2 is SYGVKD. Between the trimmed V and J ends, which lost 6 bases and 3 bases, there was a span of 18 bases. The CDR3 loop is CAISDPNRGFNQPQHF. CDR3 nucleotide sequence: TGTGCCATCAGCGATCCGAACCGAGGGTTCAATCAGCCCCAGCATTTT.

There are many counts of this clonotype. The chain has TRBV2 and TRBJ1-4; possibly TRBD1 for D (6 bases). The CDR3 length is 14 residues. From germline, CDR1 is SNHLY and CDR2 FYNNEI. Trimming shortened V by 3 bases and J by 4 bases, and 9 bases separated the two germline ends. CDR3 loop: CASSDRGRNEKLFF. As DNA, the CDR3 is TGTGCCAGCAGTGACCGGGGGCGTAATGAAAAACTGTTTTTT.

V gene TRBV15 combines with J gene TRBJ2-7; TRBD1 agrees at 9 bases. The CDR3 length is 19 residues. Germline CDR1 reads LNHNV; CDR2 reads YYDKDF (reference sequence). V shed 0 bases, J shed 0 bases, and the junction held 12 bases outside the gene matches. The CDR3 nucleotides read TGTGCCACCAGCAGAGAGGGACAGGGTTTCATAGGGGGCTCCTACGAGCAGTACTTC. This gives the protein CATSREGQGFIGGSYEQYF. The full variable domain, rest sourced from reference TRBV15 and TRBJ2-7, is DAMVIQNPRYQVTQFGKPVTLSCSQTLNHNVMYWYQQKSSQAPKLLFHYYDKDFNNEADTPDNFQSRRPNTSFCFLDIRSPGLGDTAMYLCATSREGQGFIGGSYEQYFGPGTRLTVT.

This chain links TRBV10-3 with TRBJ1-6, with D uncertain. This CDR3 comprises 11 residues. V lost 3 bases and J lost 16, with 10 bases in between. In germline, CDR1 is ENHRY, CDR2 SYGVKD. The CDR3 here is CAISDSGSLHF. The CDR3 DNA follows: TGTGCCATCAGTGACTCGGGCTCTCTCCACTTT.

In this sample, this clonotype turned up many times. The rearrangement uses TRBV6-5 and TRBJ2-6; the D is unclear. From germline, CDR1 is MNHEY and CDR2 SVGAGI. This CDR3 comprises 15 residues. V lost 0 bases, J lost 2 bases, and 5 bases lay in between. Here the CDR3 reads CASSYSAAGANVLTF. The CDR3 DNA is TGTGCCAGCAGTTACTCGGCAGCTGGGGCCAACGTCCTGACTTTC.

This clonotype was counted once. The CDR3, as DNA: TGTGCCAGCAGTCCTCACGAAGGGACTTACCAAGAGACCCAGTACTTC. It yields the protein CASSPHEGTYQETQYF. The rearrangement joins TRBV6-5 to TRBJ2-5; maybe TRBD2 (6 bases). The CDR3 consists of 16 residues. V was cut by 5 bases and J by 0 bases, with 16 bases left in between. The germline V gene has CDR1 MNHEY and CDR2 SVGAGI.

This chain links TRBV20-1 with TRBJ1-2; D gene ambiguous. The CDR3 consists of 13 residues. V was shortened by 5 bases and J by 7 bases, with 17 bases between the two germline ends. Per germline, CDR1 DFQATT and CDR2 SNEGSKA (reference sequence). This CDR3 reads CSASGRPYGGYTF. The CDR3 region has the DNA TGCAGTGCTTCCGGACGGCCGTATGGTGGCTACACCTTC.